This T cell receptor beta chain was retrieved from a study of post-analysis software for immune sequencing data (dated by TCRdb to between 2015 and 2017). Context from the whole study: The recorded disease courses included relapsing-remitting, secondary progressive and progressive-relapsing multiple sclerosis, and some patients had no subtype annotation. The patient repertoires were set against 10 or so previously published healthy control repertoires from donors whose ages ranged from roughly 6 to 26 years. A subset of samples was prepared in parallel using single-end sample barcoding, then pooled and co-amplified after Illumina adapter ligation.

Results and caveats for the whole study, not just this receptor: Direct clustering with F measure revealed strong co-clustering of samples prepared in the same batch, which led to a batch-effect correction. The multiple sclerosis patient group was slightly younger than the control group. Compared with controls, multiple sclerosis patients had significantly lower normalized Chao1 diversity, a finding suggesting substantial peripheral T-cell clonal expansion.

Receptor amplification or capture employed PCR. Sequenced on an Illumina HiSeq 2500. To reduce PCR and sequencing biases, unique molecular identifiers were incorporated into the TCR beta cDNA libraries. Some 500,000 cDNA molecules were obtained per 1 to 10 million input T cells, so each molecule approximated one T cell. The patient libraries were prepared and sequenced using the same protocol as the earlier healthy control dataset. Within a given batch, samples were prepared together, multiplexed and sequenced on the same HiSeq lane. As for the original processing: Raw barcoded reads were processed with MIGEC, and single-read molecular identifier groups were discarded before consensus assembly and CDR3 extraction. Clonotype tables were post-analysed with VDJtools, and diversity was normalized by down-sampling all datasets to the smallest sample size. To correct batch-related cross-sample contamination, repertoire overlap clustering matched CDR3 amino acid sequences but not nucleotide sequences. Clones were called with MiXCR by TCRdb after fastp trimmed the public reads at Q25, and only in-frame beta chains were retained. Merged by CDR3 protein, the rows form single entries marked with the most common genes and DNA. TCRdb, not the authors, supplied the V and J calls. The sample table lists over 700,000 distinct CDR3 sequences, about 32% of them with a count of one. The ten largest clones represent approximately 0.55% of the sample.

Regarding this clonotype: This clone's antigen is unknown. Base qualities are not recorded, but no much larger clone differs from it by a single base.

TCR beta repertoires were profiled from peripheral blood of approximately 13 young patients with multiple sclerosis to demonstrate the VDJtools post-analysis software. The multiple sclerosis patients were children and adolescents between about 6 and 16 years of age. This TCR derives from a girl aged 5-17 years with multiple sclerosis. Sequencing was performed on blood.

CDR3 loop: CSAPNRLAGEYNIQYF. The DNA reads as follows: TGCAGTGCTCCTAACCGACTAGCGGGGGAGTATAACATTCAGTACTTC. The chain joins TRBV20-1 to TRBJ2-4; the junction holds 12 bases that match TRBD2. For this chain, trimming is 5 bases at the V end and 7 bases at the J end, and the number of junction bases without a gene match is 12. The CDR3, from cysteine to phenylalanine, totals 16 residues. The only DNA kept is the CDR3, 48 bases in frame from the first base. CDR1 and CDR2 are drawn from the germline V gene (reference sequence): DFQATT, SNEGSKA.